The T cell receptor beta chain described here comes from a study of radiation and T cells in renal cell carcinoma. Across the study: Nephrectomy followed 15 Gy stereotactic body radiation by 4 weeks.

As for this clone: The antigen is undetermined.

The assay was immunoSEQ multiplex PCR, and TCRdb's table has in-frame clones only and misses some. The sample records 70,000 or so clones, 82% being singletons. Time point here: blood 2 weeks post-SBRT. Specified treatment: 15 Gy SBRT to primary tumor, nephrectomy 4 weeks later. Blood was sampled at baseline, 2 weeks and 4 weeks after SBRT. The tumor was a clear cell renal cell carcinoma. Study results and caveats: In blood, top tumor clones expanded by 2 weeks, shrinking by 4.

This CDR3 has 13 residues. V lost 7 bases to trimming and J lost 0 bases, with 8 bases between them. Germline CDR1 reads SGHRS; CDR2 reads YFSETQ. The chain has TRBV5-1 and TRBJ2-1; D perhaps matches TRBD2 (6 bases). Sequencing was performed on blood, taken from a patient whose treatment included radiotherapy and nephrectomy. This TCR came from a man aged 55 to 70 with renal cell carcinoma. For the CDR3, the DNA is TGCGCCAGCGGAGGGCGCTCCTACAATGAGCAGTTCTTC. It is translated as CASGGRSYNEQFF. Combining the CDR3 with reference TRBV5-1 and TRBJ2-1 gives the whole variable domain KAGVTQTPRYLIKTRGQQVTLSCSPISGHRSVSWYQQTPGQGLQFLFEYFSETQRNKGNFPGRFSGRQFSNSRSEMNVSTLELGDSALYLCASGGRSYNEQFFGPGTRLTVL.